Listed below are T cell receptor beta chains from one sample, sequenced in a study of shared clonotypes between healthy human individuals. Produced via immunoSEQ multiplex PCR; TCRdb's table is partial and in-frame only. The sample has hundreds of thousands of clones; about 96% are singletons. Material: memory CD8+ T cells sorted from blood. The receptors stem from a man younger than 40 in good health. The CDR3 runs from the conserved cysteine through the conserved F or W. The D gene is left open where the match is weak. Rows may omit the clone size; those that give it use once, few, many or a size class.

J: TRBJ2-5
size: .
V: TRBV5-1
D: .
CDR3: CASSLPAYQETQYF
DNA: TGCGCCAGCAGCTTGCCCGCGTACCAAGAGACCCAGTACTTC

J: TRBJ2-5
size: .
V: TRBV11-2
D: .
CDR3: CASTTTPAQETQYF
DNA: TGTGCCAGCACCACTACCCCCGCTCAAGAGACCCAGTACTTC

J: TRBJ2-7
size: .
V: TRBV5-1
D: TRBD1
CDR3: CASSSRQGIGSYEQYF
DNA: TGCGCCAGCAGCTCACGACAGGGAATAGGCTCCTACGAGCAGTACTTC

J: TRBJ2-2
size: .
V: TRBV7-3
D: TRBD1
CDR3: CASSLGTGTGELFF
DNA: TGTGCCAGCAGCTTAGGGACAGGGACCGGGGAGCTGTTTTTT

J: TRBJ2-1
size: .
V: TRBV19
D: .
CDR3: CASSSPRQIYNEQFF
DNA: TGTGCCAGTAGTAGCCCCCGACAAATCTACAATGAGCAGTTCTTC

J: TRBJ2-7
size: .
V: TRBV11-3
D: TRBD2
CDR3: CASSPGTSGRALYEQYF
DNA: TGTGCCAGCAGCCCCGGGACTAGCGGGAGGGCCCTATACGAGCAGTACTTC

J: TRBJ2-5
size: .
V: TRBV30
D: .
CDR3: CAWSGRGVETQYF
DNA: TGTGCCTGGAGTGGACGAGGGGTAGAGACCCAGTACTTC

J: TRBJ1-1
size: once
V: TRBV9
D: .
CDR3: CASSVEGGENTEAFF
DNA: TGTGCCAGCAGCGTAGAGGGGGGAGAGAACACTGAAGCTTTCTTT

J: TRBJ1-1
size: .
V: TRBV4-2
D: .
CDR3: CASSPTGIPEAFF
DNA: TGTGCCAGCAGCCCAACAGGGATCCCTGAAGCTTTCTTT

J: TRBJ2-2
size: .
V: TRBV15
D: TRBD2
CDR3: CATSRDRLAVGAGELFF
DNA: TGTGCCACCAGCAGAGATCGGCTAGCGGTCGGAGCCGGGGAGCTGTTTTTT

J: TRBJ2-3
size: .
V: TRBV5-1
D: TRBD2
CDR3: CASSLFSLSGSTVDTQYF
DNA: TGCGCCAGCTCCCTTTTCTCTCTTAGCGGGAGTACAGTAGATACGCAGTATTTT

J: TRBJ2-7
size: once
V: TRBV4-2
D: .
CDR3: CASSQVARTYEQYF
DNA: TGTGCCAGCAGCCAAGTCGCTAGGACCTACGAGCAGTACTTC

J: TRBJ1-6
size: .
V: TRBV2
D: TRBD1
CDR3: CASSQPGTGLINSPLHF
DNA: TGTGCCAGCAGTCAGCCCGGGACAGGGTTAATTAATTCACCCCTCCACTTT

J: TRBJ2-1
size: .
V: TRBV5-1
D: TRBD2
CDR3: CASSLTSGSYNEQFF
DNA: TGCGCCAGCAGCTTGACTAGCGGGAGCTACAATGAGCAGTTCTTC

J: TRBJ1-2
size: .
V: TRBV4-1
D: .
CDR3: CASSQKSTPIYGYTF
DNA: TGCGCCAGCAGCCAAAAGTCCACACCCATCTATGGCTACACCTTC

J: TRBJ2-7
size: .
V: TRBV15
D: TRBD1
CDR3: CATSRDRGTYEQYF
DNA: TGTGCCACCAGCAGGGACAGGGGAACCTACGAGCAGTACTTC

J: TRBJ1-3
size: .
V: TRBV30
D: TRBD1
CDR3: CAWCQGAAGNTIYF
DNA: TGTGCCTGGTGCCAGGGGGCGGCTGGAAACACCATATATTTT

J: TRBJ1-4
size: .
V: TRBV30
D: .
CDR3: CAWSADTIDEKLFF
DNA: TGTGCCTGGAGTGCGGACACGATAGATGAAAAACTGTTTTTT

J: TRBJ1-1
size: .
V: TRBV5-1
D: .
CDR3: CASRQELNTEAFF
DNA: TGCGCCAGCCGACAGGAGTTGAACACTGAAGCTTTCTTT

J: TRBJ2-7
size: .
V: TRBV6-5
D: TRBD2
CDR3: CASSYGGRAYEQYF
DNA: TGTGCCAGCAGTTACGGTGGGAGGGCCTACGAGCAGTACTTC

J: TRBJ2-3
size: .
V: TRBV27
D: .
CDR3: CASSLAGADTQYF
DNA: TGTGCCAGCAGTTTAGCAGGGGCAGATACGCAGTATTTT

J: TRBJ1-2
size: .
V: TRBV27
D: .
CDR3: CASSPGRSGGYTF
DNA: TGTGCCAGCAGTCCCGGACGGTCTGGTGGCTACACCTTC

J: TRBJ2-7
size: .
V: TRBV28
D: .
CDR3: CASSLGYEQYF
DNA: TGTGCCAGCAGTTTGGGTTACGAGCAGTACTTC

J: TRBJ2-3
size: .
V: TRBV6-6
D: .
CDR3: CASSYDSTDTQYF
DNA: TGTGCCAGCAGTTACGACAGCACAGATACGCAGTATTTT

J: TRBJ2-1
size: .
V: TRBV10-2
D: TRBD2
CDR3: CASTSGSDEQFF
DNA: TGCGCCAGCACTAGCGGGAGCGATGAGCAGTTCTTC

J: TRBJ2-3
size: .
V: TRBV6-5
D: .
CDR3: CASSYSKDRGTQYF
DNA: TGTGCCAGCAGTTACTCGAAAGATCGGGGTACGCAGTATTTT

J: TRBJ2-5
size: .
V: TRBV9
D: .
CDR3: CASSVATDETQYF
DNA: TGTGCCAGCAGCGTAGCTACGGATGAAACCCAGTACTTC

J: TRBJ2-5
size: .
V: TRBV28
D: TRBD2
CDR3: CASSLAGLAGGQETQYF
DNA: TGTGCCAGCAGTTTGGCCGGACTAGCGGGAGGTCAAGAGACCCAGTACTTC

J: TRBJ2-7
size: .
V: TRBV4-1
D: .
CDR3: CASSQVGGSSYEQYF
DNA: TGCGCCAGCAGCCAAGTAGGGGGGAGCTCCTACGAGCAGTACTTC

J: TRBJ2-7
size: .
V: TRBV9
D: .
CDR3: CASSVGGSDYYEQYF
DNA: TGTGCCAGCAGCGTCGGGGGTAGCGATTACTACGAGCAGTACTTC